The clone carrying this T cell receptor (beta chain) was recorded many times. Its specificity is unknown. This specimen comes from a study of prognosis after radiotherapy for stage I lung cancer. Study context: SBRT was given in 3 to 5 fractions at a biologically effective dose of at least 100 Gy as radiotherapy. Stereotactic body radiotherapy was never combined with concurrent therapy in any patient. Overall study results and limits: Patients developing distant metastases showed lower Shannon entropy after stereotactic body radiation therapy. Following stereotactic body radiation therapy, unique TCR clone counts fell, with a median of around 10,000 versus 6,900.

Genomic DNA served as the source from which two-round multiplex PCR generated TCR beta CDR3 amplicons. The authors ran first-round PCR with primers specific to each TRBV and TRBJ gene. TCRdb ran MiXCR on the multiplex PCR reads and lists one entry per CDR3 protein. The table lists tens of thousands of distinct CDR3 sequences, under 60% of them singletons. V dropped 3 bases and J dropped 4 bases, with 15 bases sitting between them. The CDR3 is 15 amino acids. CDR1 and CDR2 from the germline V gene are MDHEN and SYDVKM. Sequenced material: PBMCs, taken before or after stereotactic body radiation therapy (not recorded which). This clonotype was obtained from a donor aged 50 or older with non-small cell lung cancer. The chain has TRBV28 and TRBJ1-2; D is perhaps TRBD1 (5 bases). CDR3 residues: CASSLGGGVSYGYTF. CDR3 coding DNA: TGTGCCAGCAGTTTGGGTGGGGGAGTGAGCTATGGCTACACCTTC.